Below, 8 T cell receptor beta chains from the same sample are listed, as sequenced in a study of blood T cells in healthy people across ages. The authors ran a second PCR of about 7 to 12 cycles using a sample-barcoded 5' primer and a J-beta primer mix. Each CDR3 protein gets one entry after TCRdb re-called the 5' RACE reads with MiXCR. Among over 600,000 distinct CDR3 sequences, roughly 46% were seen once, and the ten largest hold approximately 18%. The sequenced sample was blood. These receptor sequences come from an elderly man in good health.

The chain has TRBV28 and TRBJ2-3; a weak D match, TRBD2 (6 bases). The CDR3 contains 14 residues. Germline CDR1 reads MDHEN; CDR2 reads SYDVKM. V dropped 5 bases and J dropped 5 bases, with 14 bases sitting between them. The CDR3 DNA reads TGTGCCAGCAGTCCAAGGAGGGGCGGAGATACGCAGTATTTT. It yields the protein CASSPRRGGDTQYF.

This clonotype was counted only a few times. This chain links TRBV28 with TRBJ2-4; no definite D call. CDR1 is MDHEN, CDR2 SYDVKM, per germline. V dropped 6 bases and J dropped 8 bases, with 17 bases sitting between them. CDR3 length: 14 amino acids. The CDR3 bases are TGTGCCAGCAGCCGGGCCGGTCGGGCGCACATTCAGTACTTC. Translated: CASSRAGRAHIQYF.

The genes are TRBV20-1 and TRBJ2-7; 10 positions agree with TRBD1. The CDR3 is 15 amino acids. Trimming at V came to 3 bases and at J to 3 bases, leaving 8 bases not matched to a gene. CDR1 DFQATT and CDR2 SNEGSKA come from the germline V gene (reference sequence). The CDR3 region is CSARGLDRGFYEQYF. DNA for the CDR3: TGCAGTGCTAGGGGTCTGGACAGGGGGTTCTACGAGCAGTACTTC.

This clonotype was seen many times. The chain carries TRBV27 and TRBJ2-5; D not resolved. Trimming pared 6 bases from V and 2 bases from J, leaving 16 bases between. There are 15 residues in the CDR3. Germline CDR1 and CDR2: MNHEY and SMNVEV (reference sequence). In DNA, the CDR3 is TGTGCCAGCAGCAAGTCAGGAATCCTACAAGAGACCCAGTACTTC. Protein sequence: CASSKSGILQETQYF.

This clonotype was picked up one time. This rearrangement joins TRBV24-1 to TRBJ2-3; D ambiguous. With 1 base removed from V and 2 bases from J, the gap between germline ends came to 9 bases. CDR3 length: 15 amino acids. CDR1 is KGHDR, CDR2 SFDVKD, per germline. This CDR3 is CATSDFRFNTDTQYF. The DNA of the CDR3 is TGTGCCACCAGTGATTTTCGTTTCAACACAGATACGCAGTATTTT.

The chain's CDR3 is CAAGPNEAFF. CDR3 coding DNA: TGTGCGGCGGGACCCAATGAAGCTTTCTTT. The chain recombines TRBV6-6 with TRBJ1-1; a weak D match, TRBD1 (5 bases). CDR1 and CDR2 (germline): MNHNY, SVGAGI (reference sequence). The CDR3 length is 10 residues.

This clonotype was observed a handful of times. This chain connects TRBV18 to TRBJ2-1, with 9 bases that match TRBD2. CDR1 is KGHSH and CDR2 is LQKENI in the germline V gene. V lost 4 bases to trimming and J lost 6 bases; unmatched junction nucleotides: 19. The CDR3 is 19 residues long. CDR3 sequence (DNA): TGTGCCAGCTCACGGAGACTAGCGGAACAAACCGGCTTAGGCAATGAGCAGTTCTTC. This translates into CASSRRLAEQTGLGNEQFF.

This clonotype was detected only a few times. The gene calls are TRBV28 and TRBJ2-7, with 11 nucleotides matching TRBD2. Germline loops: CDR1 MDHEN, CDR2 SYDVKM. V shed 4 bases and J 0 bases; nucleotides not matched to a gene: 5. The CDR3 has 16 residues. Written as DNA, the CDR3 is TGTGCCAGCAGTTCCACTAGCGGGGGAAGCTCCTACGAGCAGTACTTC. It codes for CASSSTSGGSSYEQYF.